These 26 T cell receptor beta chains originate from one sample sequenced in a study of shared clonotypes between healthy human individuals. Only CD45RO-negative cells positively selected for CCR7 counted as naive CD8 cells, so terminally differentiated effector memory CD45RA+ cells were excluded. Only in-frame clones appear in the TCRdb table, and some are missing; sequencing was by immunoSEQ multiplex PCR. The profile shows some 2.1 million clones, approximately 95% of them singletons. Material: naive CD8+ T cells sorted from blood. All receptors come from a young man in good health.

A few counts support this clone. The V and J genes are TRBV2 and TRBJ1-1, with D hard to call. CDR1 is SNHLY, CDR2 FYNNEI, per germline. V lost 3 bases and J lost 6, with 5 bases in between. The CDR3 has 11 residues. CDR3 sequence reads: CASSDRPEAFF. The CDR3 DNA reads TGTGCCAGCAGTGACAGGCCTGAAGCTTTCTTT.

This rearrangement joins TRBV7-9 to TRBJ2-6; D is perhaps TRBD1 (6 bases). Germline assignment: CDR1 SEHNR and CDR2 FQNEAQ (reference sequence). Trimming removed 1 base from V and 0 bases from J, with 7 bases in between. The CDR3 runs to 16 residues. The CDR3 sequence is CASSLEGVSGANVLTF. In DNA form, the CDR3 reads TGTGCCAGCAGCTTAGAGGGGGTCTCTGGGGCCAACGTCCTGACTTTC.

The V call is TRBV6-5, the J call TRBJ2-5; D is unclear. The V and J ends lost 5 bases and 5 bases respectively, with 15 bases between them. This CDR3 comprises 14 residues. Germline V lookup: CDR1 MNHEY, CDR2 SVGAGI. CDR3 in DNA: TGTGCCAGCAGTCCGGTGACAAGCTCGGAGACCCAGTACTTC. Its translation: CASSPVTSSETQYF.

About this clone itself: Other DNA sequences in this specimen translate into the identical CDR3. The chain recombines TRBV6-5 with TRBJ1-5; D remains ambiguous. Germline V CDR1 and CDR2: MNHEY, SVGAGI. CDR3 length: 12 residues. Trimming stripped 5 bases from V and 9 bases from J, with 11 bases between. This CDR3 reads CASSKPVGPQHF. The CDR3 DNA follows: TGTGCCAGCAGTAAACCGGTAGGGCCCCAGCATTTT.

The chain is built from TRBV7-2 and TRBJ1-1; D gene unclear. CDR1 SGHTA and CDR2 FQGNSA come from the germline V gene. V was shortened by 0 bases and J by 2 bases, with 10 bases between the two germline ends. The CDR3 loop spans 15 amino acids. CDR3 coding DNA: TGTGCCAGCAGCTTAGCTCAAGGGCTAAACACTGAAGCTTTCTTT. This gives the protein CASSLAQGLNTEAFF. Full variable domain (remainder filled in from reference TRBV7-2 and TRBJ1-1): GAGVSQSPSNKVTEKGKDVELRCDPISGHTALYWYRQSLGQGLEFLIYFQGNSAPDKSGLPSDRFSAERTGGSVSTLTIQRTQQEDSAVYLCASSLAQGLNTEAFFGQGTRLTVV.

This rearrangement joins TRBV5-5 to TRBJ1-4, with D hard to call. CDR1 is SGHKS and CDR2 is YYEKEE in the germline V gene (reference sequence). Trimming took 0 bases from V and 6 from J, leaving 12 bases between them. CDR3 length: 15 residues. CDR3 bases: TGTGCCAGCAGCTTGGGACCAAGCCAAGATGAAAAACTGTTTTTT. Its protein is CASSLGPSQDEKLFF.

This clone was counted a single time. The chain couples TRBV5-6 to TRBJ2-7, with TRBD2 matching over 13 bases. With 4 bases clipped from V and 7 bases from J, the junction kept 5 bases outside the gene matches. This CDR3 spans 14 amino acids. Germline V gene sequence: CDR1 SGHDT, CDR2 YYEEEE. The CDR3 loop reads CASSPTSGRIEQYF. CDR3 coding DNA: TGTGCCAGCAGCCCGACTAGCGGGAGGATTGAGCAGTACTTC.

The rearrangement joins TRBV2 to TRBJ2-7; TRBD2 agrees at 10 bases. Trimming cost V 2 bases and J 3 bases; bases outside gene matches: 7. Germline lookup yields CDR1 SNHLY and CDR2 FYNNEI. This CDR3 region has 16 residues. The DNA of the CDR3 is TGTGCCAGCAGTGAACGGGGGCTAGCGGGGGACTACGAGCAGTACTTC. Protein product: CASSERGLAGDYEQYF.

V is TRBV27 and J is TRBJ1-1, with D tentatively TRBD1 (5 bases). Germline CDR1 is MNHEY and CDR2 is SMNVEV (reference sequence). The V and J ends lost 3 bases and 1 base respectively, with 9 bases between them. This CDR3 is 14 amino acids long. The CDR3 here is CASSFSDRNTEAFF. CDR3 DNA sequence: TGTGCCAGCAGTTTCTCAGACAGGAACACTGAAGCTTTCTTT.

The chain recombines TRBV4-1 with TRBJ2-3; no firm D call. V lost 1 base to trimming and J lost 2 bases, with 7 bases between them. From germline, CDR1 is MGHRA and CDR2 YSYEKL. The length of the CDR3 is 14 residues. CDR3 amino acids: CASSQAHPTDTQYF. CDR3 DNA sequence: TGCGCCAGCAGCCAAGCCCACCCCACAGATACGCAGTATTTT.

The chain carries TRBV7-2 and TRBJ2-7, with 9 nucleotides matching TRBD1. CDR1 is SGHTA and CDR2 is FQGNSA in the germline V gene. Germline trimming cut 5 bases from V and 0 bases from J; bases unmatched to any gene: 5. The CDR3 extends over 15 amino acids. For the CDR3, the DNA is TGTGCCAGCAGCCTCCGGGACAGGGACTCCTACGAGCAGTACTTC. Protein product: CASSLRDRDSYEQYF.

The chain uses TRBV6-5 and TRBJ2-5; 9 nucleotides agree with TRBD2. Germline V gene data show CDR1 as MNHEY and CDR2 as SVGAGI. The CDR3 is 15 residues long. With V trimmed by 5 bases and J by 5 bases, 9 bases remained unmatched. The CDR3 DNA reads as TGTGCCAGCAGTGTTTCCGGGACTAGCTTTGAGACCCAGTACTTC. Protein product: CASSVSGTSFETQYF.

DNA for the CDR3: TGTGCCAGTAGTATAGATCTGGAGACAGGGAGGGAGACCCAGTACTTC. It is translated as CASSIDLETGRETQYF. The chain combines TRBV19 with TRBJ2-5; the D gene is possibly TRBD1 (7 bases). The ends were cut back, 0 bases at V and 5 bases at J, with 16 bases in the middle. The CDR3 sequence is 16 residues long. CDR1 and CDR2 from the germline V gene are LNHDA and SQIVND (reference sequence). The full variable domain, in which reference TRBV19 and TRBJ2-5 provide the parts outside the CDR3, is DGGITQSPKYLFRKEGQNVTLSCEQNLNHDAMYWYRQDPGQGLRLIYYSQIVNDFQKGDIAEGYSVSREKKESFPLTVTSAQKNPTAFYLCASSIDLETGRETQYFGPGTRLLVL.

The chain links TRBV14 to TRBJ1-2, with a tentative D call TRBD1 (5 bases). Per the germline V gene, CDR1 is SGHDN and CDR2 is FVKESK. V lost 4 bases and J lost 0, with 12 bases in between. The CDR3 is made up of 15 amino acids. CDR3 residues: CASSPIQGANYGYTF. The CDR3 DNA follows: TGTGCCAGCAGCCCCATTCAGGGAGCTAACTATGGCTACACCTTC. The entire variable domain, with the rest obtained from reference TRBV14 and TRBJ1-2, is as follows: EAGVTQFPSHSVIEKGQTVTLRCDPISGHDNLYWYRRVMGKEIKFLLHFVKESKQDESGMPNNRFLAERTGGTYSTLKVQPAELEDSGVYFCASSPIQGANYGYTFGSGTRLTVV.

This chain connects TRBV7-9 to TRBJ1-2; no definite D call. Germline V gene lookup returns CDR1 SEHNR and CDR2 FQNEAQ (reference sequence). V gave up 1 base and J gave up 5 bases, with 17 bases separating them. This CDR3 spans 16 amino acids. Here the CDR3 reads CASSLGIGGPQYGYTF. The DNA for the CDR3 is TGTGCCAGCAGCTTAGGGATCGGAGGGCCCCAGTATGGCTACACCTTC.

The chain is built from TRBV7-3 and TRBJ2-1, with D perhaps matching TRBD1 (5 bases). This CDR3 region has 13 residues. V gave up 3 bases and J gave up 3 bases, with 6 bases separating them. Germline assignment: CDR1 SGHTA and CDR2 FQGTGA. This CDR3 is CASSFDSYNEQFF. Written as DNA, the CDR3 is TGTGCCAGCAGCTTCGACAGCTACAATGAGCAGTTCTTC.

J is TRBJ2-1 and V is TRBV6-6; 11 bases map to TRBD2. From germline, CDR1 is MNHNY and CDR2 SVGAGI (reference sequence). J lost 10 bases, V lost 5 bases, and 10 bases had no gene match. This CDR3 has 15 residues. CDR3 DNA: TGTGCCAGCAGTCTCCGGACTAGCGGGCGCGAGGAGCAGTTCTTC. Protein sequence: CASSLRTSGREEQFF.

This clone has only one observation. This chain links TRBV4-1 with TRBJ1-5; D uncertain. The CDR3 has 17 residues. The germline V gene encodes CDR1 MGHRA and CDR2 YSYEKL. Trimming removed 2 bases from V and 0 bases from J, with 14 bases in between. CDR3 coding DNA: TGCGCCAGCAGCCAATCTGACGGACCGTATAGCAATCAGCCCCAGCATTTT. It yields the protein CASSQSDGPYSNQPQHF.

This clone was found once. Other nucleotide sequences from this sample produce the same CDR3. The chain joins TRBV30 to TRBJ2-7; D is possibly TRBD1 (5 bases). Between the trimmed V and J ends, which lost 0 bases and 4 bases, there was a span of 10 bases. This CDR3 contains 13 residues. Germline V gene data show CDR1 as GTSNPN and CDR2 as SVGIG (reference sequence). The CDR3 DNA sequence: TGTGCCTGGAGTGTAGGGGTTACTTACGAGCAGTACTTC. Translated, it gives CAWSVGVTYEQYF. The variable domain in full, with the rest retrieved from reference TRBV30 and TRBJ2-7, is SQTIHQWPATLVQPVGSPLSLECTVEGTSNPNLYWYRQAAGRGLQLLFYSVGIGQISSEVPQNLSASRPQDRQFILSSKKLLLSDSGFYLCAWSVGVTYEQYFGPGTRLTVT.

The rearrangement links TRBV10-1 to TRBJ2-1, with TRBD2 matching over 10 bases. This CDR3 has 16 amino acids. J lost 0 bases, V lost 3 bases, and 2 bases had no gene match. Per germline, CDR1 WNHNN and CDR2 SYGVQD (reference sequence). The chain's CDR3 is CASSDRTSGSYNEQFF. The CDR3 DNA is TGCGCCAGCAGTGATAGGACTAGCGGCTCCTACAATGAGCAGTTCTTC.

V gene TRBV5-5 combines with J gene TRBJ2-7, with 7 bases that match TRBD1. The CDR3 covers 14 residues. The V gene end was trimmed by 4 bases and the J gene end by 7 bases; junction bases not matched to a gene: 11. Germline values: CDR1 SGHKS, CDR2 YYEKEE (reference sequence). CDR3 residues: CASSRSDRTEEQYF. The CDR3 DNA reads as TGTGCCAGCAGCCGCTCGGACAGGACGGAGGAGCAGTACTTC.

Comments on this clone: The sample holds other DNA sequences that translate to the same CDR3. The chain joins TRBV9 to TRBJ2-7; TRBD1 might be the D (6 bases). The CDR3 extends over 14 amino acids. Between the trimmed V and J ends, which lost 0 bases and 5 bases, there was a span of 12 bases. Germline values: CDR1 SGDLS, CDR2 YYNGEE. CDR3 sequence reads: CASSVVGTSDEQYF. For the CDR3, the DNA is TGTGCCAGCAGCGTAGTAGGGACATCGGACGAGCAGTACTTC. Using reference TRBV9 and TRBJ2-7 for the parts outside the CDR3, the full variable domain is DSGVTQTPKHLITATGQRVTLRCSPRSGDLSVYWYQQSLDQGLQFLIQYYNGEERAKGNILERFSAQQFPDLHSELNLSSLELGDSALYFCASSVVGTSDEQYFGPGTRLTVT.

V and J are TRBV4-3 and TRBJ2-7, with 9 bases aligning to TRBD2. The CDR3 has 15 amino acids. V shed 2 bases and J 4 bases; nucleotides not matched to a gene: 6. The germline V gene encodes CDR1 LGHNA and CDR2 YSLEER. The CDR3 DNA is TGCGCCAGCAGCCAAAACCTAGCGGGACCGTACGAGCAGTACTTC. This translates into CASSQNLAGPYEQYF.

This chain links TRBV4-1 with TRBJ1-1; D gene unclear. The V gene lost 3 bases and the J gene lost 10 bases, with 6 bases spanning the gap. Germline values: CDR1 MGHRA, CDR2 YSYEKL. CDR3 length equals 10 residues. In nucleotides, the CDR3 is TGCGCCAGCAGCCATGGTCGAGCTTTCTTT. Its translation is CASSHGRAFF.

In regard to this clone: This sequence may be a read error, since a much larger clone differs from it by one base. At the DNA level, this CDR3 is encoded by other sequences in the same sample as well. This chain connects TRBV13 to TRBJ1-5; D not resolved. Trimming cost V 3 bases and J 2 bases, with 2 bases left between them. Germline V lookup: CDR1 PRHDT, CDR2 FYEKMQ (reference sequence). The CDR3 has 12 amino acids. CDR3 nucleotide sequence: TGTGCCAGCAGCTTGGGCAATCAGCCCCAGCATTTT. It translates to CASSLGNQPQHF.

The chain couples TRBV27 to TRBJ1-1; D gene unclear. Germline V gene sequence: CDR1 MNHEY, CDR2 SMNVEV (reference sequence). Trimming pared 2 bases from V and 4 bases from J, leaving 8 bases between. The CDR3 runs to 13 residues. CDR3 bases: TGTGCCAGCAGTTTAAAACAGTTCACTGAAGCTTTCTTT. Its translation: CASSLKQFTEAFF.